These 29 T cell receptor beta chains were sequenced from one sample in a study of beta chain features in type 1 diabetes (dated by TCRdb to 2017 to 2018). Library construction relied on the immunoSEQ multiplex PCR assay. The entire amount of isolated RNA was reverse transcribed using the High Capacity cDNA Reverse Transcription Kit, so the sequenced TCRB transcripts were expressed ones. In TCRdb, the immuneACCESS table is reduced to in-frame sequences with V and J assigned. These tables do not hold every clone; where another copy was compared, an unresolved V gene accounts for under half, and the others remain unexplained. Across this sample there are 300,000 to 450,000 clones, with roughly 21% seen only once. The top ten hold around 0.045% of the sample. The source material was naive CD4+ T cells from blood. Read against the paper, the sample's cell subset or site label means: true naive CD4+ T cells. These receptor sequences come from a woman between 18 and 30 years old in good health.

V gene TRBV14 combines with J gene TRBJ1-1; the D is unclear. Germline V lookup: CDR1 SGHDN, CDR2 FVKESK. V lost 2 bases, J lost 5 bases, and 21 bases lay in between. CDR3 length equals 17 residues. This chain's CDR3 is CASSQPRAGSGWTEAFF. Here the CDR3 DNA reads TGTGCCAGCAGCCAACCGAGGGCGGGCAGCGGTTGGACTGAAGCTTTCTTT.

The genes are TRBV19 and TRBJ1-2; 8 bases fit TRBD1. Trimming cost V 7 bases and J 5 bases; bases outside gene matches: 9. Germline lookup yields CDR1 LNHDA and CDR2 SQIVND (reference sequence). The CDR3 length is 14 residues. DNA of the CDR3: TGTGCCAGTAAATTCGGACAGGGCCTTTATGGCTACACCTTC. Translating it yields CASKFGQGLYGYTF.

This clone has more than one count but fewer than ten. The chain joins TRBV4-3 to TRBJ2-1; 7 nucleotides agree with TRBD1. Germline CDR1 reads LGHNA; CDR2 reads YSLEER. The CDR3 runs to 16 residues. V was pared by 2 bases and J by 1 base, with 5 bases of the junction left unmatched. The CDR3 reads CASSQQQGSSYNEQFF. The CDR3, as DNA: TGCGCCAGCAGCCAACAACAGGGGTCTTCCTACAATGAGCAGTTCTTC.

The chain uses TRBV2 and TRBJ1-2; 7 nucleotides agree with TRBD1. After removal of 6 bases from V and 1 base from J, the junction contained 5 bases not matched to a gene. Germline CDR1 SNHLY, CDR2 FYNNEI. The CDR3 runs to 14 residues. The CDR3 DNA reads TGTGCCAGCAGGGAGGGACAGCTTAACTATGGCTACACCTTC. Its protein product is CASREGQLNYGYTF.

V usage is TRBV25-1 and J usage is TRBJ2-1; TRBD2 aligns across 10 bases. The trim removed 1 base at V and 8 bases at J, leaving 5 bases unmatched. From germline, CDR1 is MGHDK and CDR2 SYGVNS. The CDR3 is made up of 15 amino acids. In nucleotides, the CDR3 is TGTGCCAGCAGTGAATTAAGCGGGAGGGGCCATGAGCAGTTCTTC. Encoded protein: CASSELSGRGHEQFF.

The J gene is TRBJ2-7, the V gene TRBV6-5, with 9 bases fitting TRBD1. The CDR3 contains 15 residues. CDR1 is MNHEY, CDR2 SVGAGI, per germline. J gave up 6 bases and V 6 bases, and 12 bases lay outside the gene matches. The CDR3 nucleotides read TGTGCCAGCAGCCTTCAACAGGGGGCAATTGGCGAGCAGTACTTC. Its protein product is CASSLQQGAIGEQYF.

This clone has only a few counts. Other DNA sequences within the sample encode an identical CDR3. The chain uses TRBV29-1 and TRBJ1-1; 10 nucleotides align to TRBD1. The CDR3 length is 13 residues. V shed 4 bases, J shed 5 bases, and the junction held 4 bases outside the gene matches. The germline gives CDR1 SQVTM, CDR2 ANQGSEA. This CDR3 reads CSVGDRGLTEAFF. CDR3 DNA sequence: TGCAGCGTTGGAGACAGGGGGCTTACTGAAGCTTTCTTT. The full variable domain, in which reference TRBV29-1 and TRBJ1-1 provide the parts outside the CDR3, is SAVISQKPSRDICQRGTSLTIQCQVDSQVTMMFWYRQQPGQSLTLIATANQGSEATYESGFVIDKFPISRPNLTFSTLTVSNMSPEDSSIYLCSVGDRGLTEAFFGQGTRLTVV.

This clone was seen a few times. This rearrangement joins TRBV4-3 to TRBJ1-6; 7 positions agree with TRBD1. Per the germline V gene, CDR1 is LGHNA and CDR2 is YSLEER. This CDR3 is built from 14 residues. Trimming cost V 5 bases and J 10 bases; bases outside gene matches: 8. The CDR3 loop is CASSAQGDGSPLHF. CDR3 nucleotides: TGCGCCAGCAGCGCCCAGGGGGACGGGTCACCCCTCCACTTT.

This rearrangement joins TRBV30 to TRBJ1-3, with 7 positions matching TRBD1. The V and J ends lost 7 bases and 1 base, in that order; junction bases with no gene match: 4. This CDR3 comprises 13 residues. In germline, CDR1 is GTSNPN, CDR2 SVGIG (reference sequence). As DNA, the CDR3 is TGTGCCTCCTCGGACAGGTCTGGAAACACCATATATTTT. Translating it yields CASSDRSGNTIYF.

This clone has only a few counts. Other DNA sequences within the sample encode an identical CDR3. The chain couples TRBV7-2 to TRBJ1-5; 7 bases map to TRBD1. The CDR3 extends over 13 amino acids. Germline V CDR1 and CDR2: SGHTA, FQGNSA. Trimming removed 5 bases from V and 7 bases from J; junction bases left unmatched: 5. The CDR3 nucleotides are TGTGCCAGCAGCAGAACAGGGGACCAGCCCCAGCATTTT. This encodes CASSRTGDQPQHF. Filled out from reference TRBV7-2 and TRBJ1-5, the complete variable domain reads GAGVSQSPSNKVTEKGKDVELRCDPISGHTALYWYRQSLGQGLEFLIYFQGNSAPDKSGLPSDRFSAERTGGSVSTLTIQRTQQEDSAVYLCASSRTGDQPQHFGDGTRLSIL.

This clone came up a few times. This chain connects TRBV30 to TRBJ1-6; D ambiguous. The CDR3 is 13 residues long. Germline CDR1 GTSNPN, CDR2 SVGIG (reference sequence). Trimming shortened V by 3 bases and J by 10 bases, and 13 bases separated the two germline ends. The CDR3 DNA reads as TGTGCCTGGAGGCACCCTCGTGGCTCACCCCTCCACTTT. It codes for CAWRHPRGSPLHF. The full variable domain, completed using reference TRBV30 and TRBJ1-6, is SQTIHQWPATLVQPVGSPLSLECTVEGTSNPNLYWYRQAAGRGLQLLFYSVGIGQISSEVPQNLSASRPQDRQFILSSKKLLLSDSGFYLCAWRHPRGSPLHFGNGTRLTVT.

This clone was found a few times. The DNA for the CDR3 is TGTGCCAGCAGCGTATTAGCGGGACCAGGAGATACGCAGTATTTT. This codes for CASSVLAGPGDTQYF. This chain connects TRBV9 to TRBJ2-3; 8 positions agree with TRBD2. J lost 5 bases, V lost 1 base, and 6 bases had no gene match. CDR1 and CDR2 (germline): SGDLS, YYNGEE. This CDR3 region has 15 residues.

V gene TRBV7-9 combines with J gene TRBJ1-2; 11 positions match TRBD1. CDR3 size: 15 residues. Germline CDR1 SEHNR, CDR2 FQNEAQ (reference sequence). The junction had 2 bases not matched to a gene; V was cut back by 3 bases and J by 2 bases. Here the CDR3 DNA reads TGTGCCAGCAGCTTGGGACAGGGGGGCAACTATGGCTACACCTTC. Protein: CASSLGQGGNYGYTF.

Here the CDR3 reads CASSPQGKLGTDTQYF. For the CDR3, the DNA is TGCGCCAGCAGCCCACAGGGGAAGCTAGGAACAGATACGCAGTATTTT. The rearrangement links TRBV4-1 to TRBJ2-3, with 7 bases identical to TRBD1. The CDR3 is 16 residues long. From germline, CDR1 is MGHRA and CDR2 YSYEKL. V lost 4 bases to trimming and J lost 3 bases; unmatched junction nucleotides: 10.

This clone was counted between two and nine times. CDR3 region: CAWRLGGGTEAFF. The CDR3 DNA reads as TGTGCCTGGAGGCTGGGAGGGGGGACTGAAGCTTTCTTT. The rearrangement links TRBV30 to TRBJ1-1; D might be TRBD1 (6 bases). V was clipped by 3 bases and J by 5 bases, with 13 bases between them. The CDR3 is made up of 13 amino acids. Germline CDR1 GTSNPN, CDR2 SVGIG (reference sequence).

The chain employs TRBV6-5 and TRBJ1-2; D gene ambiguous. Trimming shortened V by 2 bases and J by 4 bases, and 8 bases separated the two germline ends. Germline V gene sequence: CDR1 MNHEY, CDR2 SVGAGI. The CDR3 covers 13 residues. CDR3: CASSYQRSYGYTF. CDR3 nucleotide sequence: TGTGCCAGCAGTTACCAGCGGAGCTATGGCTACACCTTC.

The V call is TRBV6-5, the J call TRBJ2-1; 7 bases align to TRBD2. Germline V gene data show CDR1 as MNHEY and CDR2 as SVGAGI. This CDR3 is built from 15 residues. Trimming took 2 bases from V and 5 from J; bases not matched to a gene: 6. This CDR3 is CASSYSGRADNEQFF. CDR3 nucleotides: TGTGCCAGCAGTTACAGTGGGAGGGCCGACAATGAGCAGTTCTTC.

The rearrangement links TRBV6-5 to TRBJ2-7; D possibly corresponds to TRBD2 (7 bases). This CDR3 has 15 amino acids. Trimming removed 8 bases at V and 3 bases at J, with 20 bases between. CDR1 and CDR2 (germline): MNHEY, SVGAGI. The CDR3 protein is CASGGRGGPLYEQYF. The CDR3 bases are TGTGCCAGCGGGGGAAGGGGGGGGCCGCTCTACGAGCAGTACTTC.

The gene calls are TRBV10-3 and TRBJ1-4, with unresolved D. V lost 6 bases, J lost 7 bases, and 12 bases lay in between. The length of the CDR3 is 13 residues. The V gene's germline CDR1 is ENHRY and CDR2 SYGVKD. CDR3 DNA sequence: TGTGCCATCAGGGGCGCCTTGGGTGAAAAACTGTTTTTT. It is translated as CAIRGALGEKLFF.

This clone was recorded a few times. V is TRBV11-2 and J is TRBJ1-1; the D is unclear. Germline CDR1 is SGHAT and CDR2 is FQNNGV. The CDR3 spans 13 residues. Deletions cut 1 base from V and 2 bases from J, with 5 bases between. The chain's CDR3 is CASSLGPNTEAFF. CDR3 DNA: TGTGCCAGCAGCTTAGGGCCCAACACTGAAGCTTTCTTT.

CDR3 protein: CSVDPGGRGHEQYF. Written as DNA, the CDR3 is TGCAGCGTTGACCCGGGGGGACGGGGGCACGAGCAGTACTTC. The chain carries TRBV29-1 and TRBJ2-7, with a weak D call TRBD2 (7 bases). V lost 3 bases and J 5 bases, leaving 17 bases between the germline ends. Per the germline V gene, CDR1 is SQVTM and CDR2 is ANQGSEA. This CDR3 has 14 amino acids.

Only a few counts were recorded for this clone. This chain connects TRBV6-1 to TRBJ1-5; D call uncertain. V lost 7 bases, J lost 0 bases, and 7 bases lay in between. CDR1 is MNHNS, CDR2 SASEGT, per germline. This CDR3 is built from 13 residues. CDR3 protein: CASKTHSNQPQHF. The CDR3 coding sequence is TGTGCCAGCAAGACACATAGCAATCAGCCCCAGCATTTT.

This clone was detected only a few times. The chain joins TRBV30 to TRBJ2-3, with 11 bases matching TRBD2. The germline V gene encodes CDR1 GTSNPN and CDR2 SVGIG (reference sequence). CDR3 length equals 16 residues. V lost 1 base, J lost 0 bases, and 3 bases stayed unmatched. The CDR3 is CAWSARTSGSTDTQYF. The CDR3 nucleotides read TGTGCCTGGAGTGCCCGGACTAGCGGGAGCACAGATACGCAGTATTTT.

V is TRBV19 and J is TRBJ2-4; the D is unclear. V dropped 0 bases and J dropped 6 bases, with 6 bases sitting between them. CDR3 size: 13 residues. Germline assignment: CDR1 LNHDA and CDR2 SQIVND (reference sequence). The CDR3: CASSIDPGNIQYF. The DNA of the CDR3 is TGTGCCAGTAGTATAGATCCGGGAAACATTCAGTACTTC.

The chain joins TRBV30 to TRBJ1-2, with D uncertain. V lost 1 base and J 10 bases, leaving 13 bases between the germline ends. The CDR3 length is 12 residues. Germline CDR1 GTSNPN, CDR2 SVGIG (reference sequence). The CDR3 here is CAWSESGPNYTF. The CDR3 DNA follows: TGTGCCTGGAGTGAGTCAGGCCCGAACTACACCTTC.

The chain combines TRBV30 with TRBJ1-6; D remains ambiguous. Trimming took off 8 bases at V and 11 bases at J, with 13 bases between the two ends. CDR1 is GTSNPN and CDR2 is SVGIG in the germline V gene (reference sequence). The CDR3 is made up of 11 amino acids. The CDR3 reads CALGVEAPLHF. CDR3 DNA: TGTGCCCTCGGGGTTGAGGCACCCCTCCACTTT.

This clone occurred a few times. The V and J genes are TRBV5-1 and TRBJ2-7; the match to TRBD2 covers 9 bases. The CDR3 is 16 amino acids. The V gene end was trimmed by 0 bases and the J gene end by 3 bases; junction bases not matched to a gene: 7. Looked up from germline, CDR1 is SGHRS and CDR2 is YFSETQ. As DNA, the CDR3 is TGCGCCAGCAGCTTGGGAGCGGGGGGCCTCCTCTACGAGCAGTACTTC. Its protein product is CASSLGAGGLLYEQYF.

Only a few counts were recorded for this clone. The chain uses TRBV29-1 and TRBJ2-3; 7 bases match TRBD1. The germline CDR1 and CDR2 sequences are SQVTM and ANQGSEA. The CDR3 runs to 17 residues. V gave up 0 bases and J gave up 0 bases; unmatched junction bases: 9. DNA for the CDR3: TGCAGCGTTGAAGATCTGGACTCGACAGGGAGCACAGATACGCAGTATTTT. Its translation: CSVEDLDSTGSTDTQYF.

This clone was recorded a few times. The chain employs TRBV19 and TRBJ2-4; D remains unclear. The germline V and J ends were trimmed by 3 bases and 0 bases, with 12 bases remaining between them. CDR1 is LNHDA, CDR2 SQIVND, per germline (reference sequence). CDR3 size: 16 residues. CDR3: CASSMKQALAKNIQYF. CDR3 sequence (DNA): TGTGCCAGTAGTATGAAGCAGGCCCTAGCCAAAAACATTCAGTACTTC.